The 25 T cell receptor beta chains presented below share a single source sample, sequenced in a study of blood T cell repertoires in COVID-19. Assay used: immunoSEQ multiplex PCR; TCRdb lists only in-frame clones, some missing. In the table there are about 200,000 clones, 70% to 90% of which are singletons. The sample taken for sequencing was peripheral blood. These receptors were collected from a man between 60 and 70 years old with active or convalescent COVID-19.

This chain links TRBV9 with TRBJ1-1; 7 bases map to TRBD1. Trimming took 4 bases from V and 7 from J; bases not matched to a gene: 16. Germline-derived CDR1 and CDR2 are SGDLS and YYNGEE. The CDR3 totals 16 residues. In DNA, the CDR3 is TGTGCCAGCAGCCCTACCCCCGGCCAGGGGGAAAGTGAAGCTTTCTTT. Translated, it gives CASSPTPGQGESEAFF. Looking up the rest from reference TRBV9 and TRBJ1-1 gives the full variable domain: DSGVTQTPKHLITATGQRVTLRCSPRSGDLSVYWYQQSLDQGLQFLIQYYNGEERAKGNILERFSAQQFPDLHSELNLSSLELGDSALYFCASSPTPGQGESEAFFGQGTRLTVV.

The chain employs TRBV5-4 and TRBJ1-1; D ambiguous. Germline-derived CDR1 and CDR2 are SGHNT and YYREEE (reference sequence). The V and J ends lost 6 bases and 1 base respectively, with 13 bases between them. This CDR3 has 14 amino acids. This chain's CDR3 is CASKMTGGNTEAFF. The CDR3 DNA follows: TGTGCCAGCAAGATGACGGGAGGGAACACTGAAGCTTTCTTT.

The CDR3 reads CASSEAGWGSRGIIQPQHF. As DNA, the CDR3 is TGTGCCAGCAGTGAAGCGGGGTGGGGATCCCGGGGAATAATTCAGCCCCAGCATTTT. This chain uses TRBV6-1 with TRBJ1-5; D not resolved. This CDR3 contains 19 residues. Germline V gives CDR1 MNHNS, CDR2 SASEGT. V was pared by 0 bases and J by 6 bases, with 24 bases between.

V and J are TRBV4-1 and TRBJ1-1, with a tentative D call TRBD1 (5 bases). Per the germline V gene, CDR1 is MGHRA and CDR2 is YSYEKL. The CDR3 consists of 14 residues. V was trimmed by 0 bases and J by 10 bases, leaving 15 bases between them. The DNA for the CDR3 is TGCGCCAGCAGCCAAGAAAATTGGGCAAGGGGAGCTTTCTTT. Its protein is CASSQENWARGAFF.

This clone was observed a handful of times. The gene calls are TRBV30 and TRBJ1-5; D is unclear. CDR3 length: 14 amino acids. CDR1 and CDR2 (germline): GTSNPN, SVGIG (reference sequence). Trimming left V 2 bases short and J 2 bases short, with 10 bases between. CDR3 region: CAWSWSVGNQPQHF. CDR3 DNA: TGTGCCTGGAGTTGGAGTGTGGGCAATCAGCCCCAGCATTTT. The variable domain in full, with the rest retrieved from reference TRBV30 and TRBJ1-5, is SQTIHQWPATLVQPVGSPLSLECTVEGTSNPNLYWYRQAAGRGLQLLFYSVGIGQISSEVPQNLSASRPQDRQFILSSKKLLLSDSGFYLCAWSWSVGNQPQHFGDGTRLSIL.

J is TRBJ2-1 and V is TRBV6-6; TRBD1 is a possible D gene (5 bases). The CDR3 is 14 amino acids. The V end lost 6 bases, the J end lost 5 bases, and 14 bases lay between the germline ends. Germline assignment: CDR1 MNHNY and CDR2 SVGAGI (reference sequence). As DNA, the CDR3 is TGTGCCAGCAGAGGGGCCCCCTCGAACAATGAGCAGTTCTTC. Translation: CASRGAPSNNEQFF.

The CDR3 loop reads CASSGDRVNSYEQYF. CDR3 sequence (DNA): TGTGCCAGCAGTGGGGACAGGGTTAACTCCTACGAGCAGTACTTC. The chain has TRBV25-1 and TRBJ2-7; TRBD1 aligns across 9 bases. The CDR3 covers 15 residues. The V gene's germline CDR1 is MGHDK and CDR2 SYGVNS. After removal of 4 bases from V and 0 bases from J, the junction contained 4 bases not matched to a gene.

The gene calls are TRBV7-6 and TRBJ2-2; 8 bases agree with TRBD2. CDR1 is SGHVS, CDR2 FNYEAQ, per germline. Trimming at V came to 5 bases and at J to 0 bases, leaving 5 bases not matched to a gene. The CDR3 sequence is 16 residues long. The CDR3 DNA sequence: TGTGCCAGCAGCAAAGTAGCGGGGTCGAACACCGGGGAGCTGTTTTTT. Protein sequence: CASSKVAGSNTGELFF. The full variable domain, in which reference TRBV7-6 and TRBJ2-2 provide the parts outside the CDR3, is GAGVSQSPRYKVTKRGQDVALRCDPISGHVSLYWYRQALGQGPEFLTYFNYEAQQDKSGLPNDRFSAERPEGSISTLTIQRTEQRDSAMYRCASSKVAGSNTGELFFGEGSRLTVL.

CDR3 amino acids: CASSLRVTEAFF. Written as DNA, the CDR3 is TGTGCCAGCAGCCTTCGGGTCACTGAAGCTTTCTTT. The rearrangement uses TRBV21-1 and TRBJ1-1. TRBV21-1 corresponds to a pseudogene. The CDR3 is 12 residues long.

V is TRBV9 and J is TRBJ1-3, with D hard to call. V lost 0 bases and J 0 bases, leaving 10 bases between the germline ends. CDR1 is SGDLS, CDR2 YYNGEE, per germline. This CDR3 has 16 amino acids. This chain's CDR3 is CASSVVPVDSGNTIYF. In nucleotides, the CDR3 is TGTGCCAGCAGCGTAGTCCCGGTTGACTCTGGAAACACCATATATTTT.

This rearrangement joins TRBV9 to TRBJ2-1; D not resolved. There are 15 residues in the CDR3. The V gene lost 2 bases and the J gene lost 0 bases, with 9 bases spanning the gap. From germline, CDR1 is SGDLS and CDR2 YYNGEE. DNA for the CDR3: TGTGCCAGCAGCGTGGGCGAATCCTCCTACAATGAGCAGTTCTTC. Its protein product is CASSVGESSYNEQFF.

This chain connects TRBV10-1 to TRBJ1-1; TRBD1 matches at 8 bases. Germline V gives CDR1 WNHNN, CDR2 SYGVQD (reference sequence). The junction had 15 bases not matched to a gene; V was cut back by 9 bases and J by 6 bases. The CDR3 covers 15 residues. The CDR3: CASSDQGATIAEAFF. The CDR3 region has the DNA TGCGCCAGTAGCGATCAGGGGGCGACGATAGCTGAAGCTTTCTTT.

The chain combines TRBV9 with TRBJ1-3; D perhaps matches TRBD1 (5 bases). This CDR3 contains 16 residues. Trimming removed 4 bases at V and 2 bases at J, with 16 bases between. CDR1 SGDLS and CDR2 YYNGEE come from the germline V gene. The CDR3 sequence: CASSSKQVPPGNTIYF. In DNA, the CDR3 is TGTGCCAGCAGCAGTAAACAGGTACCGCCTGGAAACACCATATATTTT. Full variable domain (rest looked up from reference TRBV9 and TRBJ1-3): DSGVTQTPKHLITATGQRVTLRCSPRSGDLSVYWYQQSLDQGLQFLIQYYNGEERAKGNILERFSAQQFPDLHSELNLSSLELGDSALYFCASSSKQVPPGNTIYFGEGSWLTVV.

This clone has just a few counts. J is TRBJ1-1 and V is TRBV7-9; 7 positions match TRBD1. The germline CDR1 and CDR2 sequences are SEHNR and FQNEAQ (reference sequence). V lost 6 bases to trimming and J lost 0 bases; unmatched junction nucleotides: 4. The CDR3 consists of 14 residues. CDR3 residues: CASRRDSMNTEAFF. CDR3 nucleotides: TGTGCCAGCAGGCGGGACAGTATGAACACTGAAGCTTTCTTT.

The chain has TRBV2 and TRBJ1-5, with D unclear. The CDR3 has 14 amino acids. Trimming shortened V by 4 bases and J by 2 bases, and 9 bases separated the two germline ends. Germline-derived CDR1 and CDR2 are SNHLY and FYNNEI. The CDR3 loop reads CASSAVNRNQPQHF. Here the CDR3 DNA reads TGTGCCAGCAGTGCAGTCAATCGCAATCAGCCCCAGCATTTT.

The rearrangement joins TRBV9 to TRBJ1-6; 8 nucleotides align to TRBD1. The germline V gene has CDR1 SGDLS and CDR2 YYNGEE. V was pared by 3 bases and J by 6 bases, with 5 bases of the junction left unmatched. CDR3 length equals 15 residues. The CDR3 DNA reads TGTGCCAGCAGCGAGACAGGGGCCAGTAATTCACCCCTCCACTTT. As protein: CASSETGASNSPLHF.

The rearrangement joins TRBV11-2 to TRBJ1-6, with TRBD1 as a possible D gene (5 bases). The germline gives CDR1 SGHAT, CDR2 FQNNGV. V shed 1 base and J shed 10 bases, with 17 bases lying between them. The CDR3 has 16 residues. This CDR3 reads CASSLGPGGAGSPLHF. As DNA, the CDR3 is TGTGCCAGCAGCTTAGGTCCGGGCGGGGCTGGATCACCCCTCCACTTT.

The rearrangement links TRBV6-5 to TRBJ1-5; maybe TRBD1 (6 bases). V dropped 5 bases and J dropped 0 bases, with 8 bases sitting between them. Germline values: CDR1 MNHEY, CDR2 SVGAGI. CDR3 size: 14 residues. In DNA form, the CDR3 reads TGTGCCAGCAGTCAGGGGTATAGCAATCAGCCCCAGCATTTT. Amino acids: CASSQGYSNQPQHF.

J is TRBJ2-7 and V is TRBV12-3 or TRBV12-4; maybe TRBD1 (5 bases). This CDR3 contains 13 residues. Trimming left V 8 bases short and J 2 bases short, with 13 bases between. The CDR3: CASGVQGPYEQYF. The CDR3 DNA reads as TGTGCCAGCGGGGTTCAGGGTCCCTACGAGCAGTACTTC.

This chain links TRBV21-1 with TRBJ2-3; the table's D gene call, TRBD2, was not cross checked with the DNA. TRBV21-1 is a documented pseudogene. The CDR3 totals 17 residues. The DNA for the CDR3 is TGTGCCAGCAGCAAATGTAGGGCGGGGGCCCGCACAGATACGCAGTATTTT. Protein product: CASSKCRAGARTDTQYF.

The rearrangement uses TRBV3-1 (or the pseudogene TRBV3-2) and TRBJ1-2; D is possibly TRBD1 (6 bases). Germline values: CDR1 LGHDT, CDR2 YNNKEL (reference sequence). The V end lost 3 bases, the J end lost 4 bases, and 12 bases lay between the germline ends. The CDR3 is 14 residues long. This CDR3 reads CASSHLGTPYGYTF. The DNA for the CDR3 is TGTGCCAGCAGCCACCTCGGGACACCCTATGGCTACACCTTC.

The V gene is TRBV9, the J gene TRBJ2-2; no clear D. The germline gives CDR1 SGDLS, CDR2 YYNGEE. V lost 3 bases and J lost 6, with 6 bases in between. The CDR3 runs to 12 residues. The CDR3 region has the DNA TGTGCCAGCAGCGGACAAGCCGGGGAGCTGTTTTTT. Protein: CASSGQAGELFF.

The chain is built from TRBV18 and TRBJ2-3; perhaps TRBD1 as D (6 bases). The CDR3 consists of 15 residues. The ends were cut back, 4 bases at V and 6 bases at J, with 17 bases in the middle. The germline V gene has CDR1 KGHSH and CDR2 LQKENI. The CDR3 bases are TGTGCCAGCTCACTTTTACAGGGCCCGCTTGATACGCAGTATTTT. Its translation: CASSLLQGPLDTQYF.

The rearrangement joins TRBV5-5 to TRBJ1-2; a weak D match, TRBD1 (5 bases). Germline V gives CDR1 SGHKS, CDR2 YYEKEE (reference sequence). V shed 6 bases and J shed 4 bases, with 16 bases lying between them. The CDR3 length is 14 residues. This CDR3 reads CASTRGTGGYGYTF. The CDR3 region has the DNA TGTGCCAGCACCCGGGGCACGGGGGGCTATGGCTACACCTTC.

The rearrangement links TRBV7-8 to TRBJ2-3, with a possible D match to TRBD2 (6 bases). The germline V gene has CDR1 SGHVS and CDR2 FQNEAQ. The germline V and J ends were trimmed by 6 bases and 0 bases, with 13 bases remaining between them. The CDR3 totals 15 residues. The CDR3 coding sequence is TGTGCCAGCAGGATCCGGGGGTCTAGCACAGATACGCAGTATTTT. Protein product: CASRIRGSSTDTQYF.